This T cell receptor (beta chain) was found in a study of blood T cell repertoires in COVID-19. Assay used: immunoSEQ multiplex PCR; TCRdb lists only in-frame clones, some missing. The sample lists 40,000 to 45,000 clones; around 82% were seen once. This CDR3 contains 13 residues. Germline CDR1 reads SEHNR; CDR2 reads FQNEAQ (reference sequence). Trimming shortened V by 4 bases and J by 7 bases, and 13 bases separated the two germline ends. This clone was observed a single time. Sequencing input: peripheral blood. The TCR sequence derives from a man older than 75 with acute or convalescent COVID-19. The chain carries TRBV7-9 and TRBJ1-1; D possibly corresponds to TRBD1 (6 bases). CDR3 residues: CASSSRQAVEAFF. CDR3 nucleotides: TGTGCCAGCAGCTCAAGACAGGCTGTTGAAGCTTTCTTT. Using reference TRBV7-9 and TRBJ1-1 for the parts outside the CDR3, the full variable domain is DTGVSQNPRHKITKRGQNVTFRCDPISEHNRLYWYRQTLGQGPEFLTYFQNEAQLEKSRLLSDRFSAERPKGSFSTLEIQRTEQGDSAMYLCASSSRQAVEAFFGQGTRLTVV.